This T cell receptor beta chain stems from a study of blood T cell repertoires in COVID-19. As handled by the study authors: Reference gene primer amplification gave nucleated cell count estimates. Profiling relied on immunoSEQ multiplex PCR, and the TCRdb table lists in-frame clones only, not all of them. D and trimming were read from the DNA, whereas the V and J calls and clone size are those reported in that table. The table lists approximately 490,000 clones, around 87% of them singletons. The germline CDR1 and CDR2 sequences are MDHEN and SYDVKM. The CDR3 is made up of 14 amino acids. Trimming removed 8 bases from V and 8 bases from J; junction bases left unmatched: 11. Study members were between roughly 18 and 89 years old and lived in roughly 24 US regions.

This chain joins TRBV28 and TRBJ1-4; 7 bases agree with TRBD1. This clonotype was obtained from a woman aged 18-29 years who had recovered from COVID-19. The sequenced material came from PBMCs or T cells enriched from blood (not recorded which). CDR3 protein: CASHAPGTDEKLFF. As DNA, the CDR3 is TGTGCCAGCCACGCTCCCGGGACAGACGAAAAACTGTTTTTT.